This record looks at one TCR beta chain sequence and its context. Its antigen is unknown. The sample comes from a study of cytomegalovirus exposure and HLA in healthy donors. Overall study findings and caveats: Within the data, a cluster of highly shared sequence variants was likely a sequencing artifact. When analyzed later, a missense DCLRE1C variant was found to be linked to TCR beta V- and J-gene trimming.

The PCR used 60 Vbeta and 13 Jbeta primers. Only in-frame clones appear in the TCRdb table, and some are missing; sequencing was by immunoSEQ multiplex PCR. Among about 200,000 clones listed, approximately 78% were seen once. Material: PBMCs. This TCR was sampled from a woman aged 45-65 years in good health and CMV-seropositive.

The CDR3 protein is CASSYRPEDEQYF. CDR3 coding DNA: TGTGCCAGCAGCTATCGACCTGAGGACGAGCAGTACTTC. The chain is built from TRBV9 and TRBJ2-7, with D hard to call. Germline CDR1 is SGDLS and CDR2 is YYNGEE. The CDR3 has 13 amino acids. Trimming left V 4 bases short and J 5 bases short, with 13 bases between.